This T cell receptor beta chain was obtained from a study of blood T cell repertoires in COVID-19. Study details: The origin of the acute and convalescent COVID-19 samples was the United States, Italy and Spain. T cells, B-cell-depleted T cells, or PBMCs provided the cDNA or gDNA that served as material.

The germline V and J ends were trimmed by 6 bases and 6 bases, with 18 bases remaining between them. Germline V gene sequence: CDR1 LNHDA, CDR2 SQIVND (reference sequence). The CDR3 has 16 amino acids. Authors' data handling: Quantification of nucleated cells was approximated via reference gene primer amplification. Repertoires were generated with immunoSEQ multiplex PCR, while TCRdb's copy carries only in-frame clones and drops some. V and J calls and clone size are as listed in that table; D and trimming were resolved from the DNA. Seen here are about 240,000 clones, approximately 86% observed once, and the top ten hold just over 7%.

The receptor comes from a man between 60 and 75 years old who had recovered from COVID-19. This sequence joins TRBV19 and TRBJ1-6, with a tentative D call TRBD1 (6 bases). The sample was peripheral blood. The CDR3 sequence is CASRTGHRVPNSPLHF. The CDR3 DNA sequence: TGTGCCAGTAGGACCGGACACAGGGTACCTAATTCACCCCTCCACTTT.